This record concerns one T cell receptor beta chain sequence. These data belong to a study of T cells in localized non-small cell lung cancer. V was shortened by 0 bases and J by 2 bases, with 7 bases between the two germline ends. This CDR3 is 14 amino acids long. Germline assignment: CDR1 MGHDK and CDR2 SYGVNS. Measured with immunoSEQ multiplex PCR; TCRdb has only the in-frame clones, and not every one. The sample yields 30,000 to 35,000 clones, around 90% seen once. The TCR originated in a female donor over 55 with stage I lung adenocarcinoma. This specimen was peripheral blood, taken before any cancer treatment. The chain recombines TRBV25-1 with TRBJ1-2; D is unclear. In nucleotides, the CDR3 is TGTGCCAGCAGTGAATATGGGTGGAACTATGGCTACACCTTC. Its protein is CASSEYGWNYGYTF.